The clone carrying this T cell receptor (beta chain) was detected only a few times. Its specificity is unknown. The CDR3 loop spans 13 amino acids. Germline V lookup: CDR1 SGDLS, CDR2 YYNGEE. V shed 4 bases, J shed 12 bases, and the junction held 9 bases outside the gene matches. These data originate in a study of response to subunit inactivated influenza vaccine. Study conclusions and caveats: It was suggested by the authors that few new T cells are recruited by each seasonal influenza vaccination.

TCRdb re-called the RT-PCR reads with MiXCR, one entry per CDR3 protein. The sample lists about 480,000 distinct CDR3 sequences, 13% occurring once. Sequences were derived from PBMCs from blood, sampled around seven weeks after vaccination. The chain couples TRBV9 to TRBJ1-1; TRBD1 matches 10 bases. This TCR came from a man aged 45-65 years who received an inactivated influenza vaccine. CDR3 in amino acids: CASSRGTGASTFF. DNA of the CDR3: TGTGCCAGCAGCAGAGGGACAGGGGCCTCAACTTTCTTT.